Below, 9 T cell receptor beta chains from the same sample are listed, as sequenced in a study of blood T cell repertoires in COVID-19. Libraries were prepared by immunoSEQ multiplex PCR; TCRdb keeps only in-frame clonotypes and omits some of them. The sample carries approximately 270,000 clones, 70% to 85% recorded once. Source material: peripheral blood. The receptors here all came from a human donor with COVID-19, enrolled during active disease. The donor label of this sample is uncertain.

The genes are TRBV19 and TRBJ2-7, with 8 bases identical to TRBD1. The CDR3 loop spans 14 amino acids. The V segment lost 3 bases and the J segment 6 bases; nucleotides outside the gene matches: 7. The germline V gene has CDR1 LNHDA and CDR2 SQIVND (reference sequence). The CDR3 here is CASSIPSTGAEQYF. The CDR3 DNA reads as TGTGCCAGTAGTATCCCATCGACAGGGGCCGAGCAGTACTTC.

The V gene is TRBV16, the J gene TRBJ1-4; 11 bases map to TRBD1. The CDR3 has 15 residues. Germline values: CDR1 KGHSY, CDR2 FQNENV. The junction had 8 bases not matched to a gene; V was cut back by 4 bases and J by 10 bases. In DNA form, the CDR3 reads TGTGCCAGCAGCCCGTGGACAGGGGGCTTAGGAAAACTGTTTTTT. Translated, it gives CASSPWTGGLGKLFF.

The chain uses TRBV27 and TRBJ1-1; tentative D call: TRBD1 (5 bases). Germline V gives CDR1 MNHEY, CDR2 SMNVEV (reference sequence). The CDR3 length is 15 residues. V shed 3 bases and J shed 12 bases, with 23 bases lying between them. The DNA of the CDR3 is TGTGCCAGCAGTTTGATGTCAGGGATCGGGTATAGGACTTTCTTT. The encoded protein is CASSLMSGIGYRTFF.

The rearrangement uses TRBV11-2 and TRBJ1-1; D possibly corresponds to TRBD1 (6 bases). Germline CDR1 is SGHAT and CDR2 is FQNNGV. V lost 1 base to trimming and J lost 4 bases, with 10 bases between them. The CDR3 covers 14 residues. CDR3 sequence: CASSLGTESTEAFF. The CDR3, as DNA: TGTGCCAGCAGCTTAGGGACAGAGAGCACTGAAGCTTTCTTT. The whole variable domain, filled in from reference TRBV11-2 and TRBJ1-1, reads EAGVAQSPRYKIIEKRQSVAFWCNPISGHATLYWYQQILGQGPKLLIQFQNNGVVDDSQLPKDRFSAERLKGVDSTLKIQPAKLEDSAVYLCASSLGTESTEAFFGQGTRLTVV.

The chain employs TRBV6-6 and TRBJ1-1, with D maybe TRBD1 (6 bases). The CDR3 covers 18 residues. V dropped 5 bases and J dropped 0 bases, with 22 bases sitting between them. CDR1 and CDR2 from the germline V gene are MNHNY and SVGAGI (reference sequence). The CDR3: CASSQSVGGGQLNTEAFF. CDR3 DNA sequence: TGTGCCAGCAGTCAATCGGTTGGGGGGGGACAATTGAACACTGAAGCTTTCTTT.

The rearrangement joins TRBV4-1 to TRBJ1-4; weak D call: TRBD1 (5 bases). This CDR3 is built from 17 residues. V was clipped by 1 base and J by 3 bases, with 15 bases between them. Per the germline V gene, CDR1 is MGHRA and CDR2 is YSYEKL. CDR3 region: CASSQVGTGGPNEKLFF. The CDR3 nucleotides read TGCGCCAGCAGCCAAGTCGGAACCGGGGGACCTAATGAAAAACTGTTTTTT.

The chain links TRBV30 to TRBJ1-5; 9 bases map to TRBD1. In germline, CDR1 is GTSNPN, CDR2 SVGIG (reference sequence). Unmatched junction bases numbered 12, after V lost 3 bases and J lost 6 bases. There are 16 residues in the CDR3. CDR3 coding DNA: TGTGCCTGGAGCCAATACAGGGGGCGCGACGCTCAGCCCCAGCATTTT. Its protein is CAWSQYRGRDAQPQHF.

The sample holds one count of this clone. V is TRBV4-3 and J is TRBJ1-2; D gene unclear. The CDR3 runs to 16 residues. The ends were cut back, 0 bases at V and 0 bases at J, with 11 bases in the middle. Germline CDR1 reads LGHNA; CDR2 reads YSLEER. The CDR3 here is CASSQDFHRSNYGYTF. The CDR3 DNA is TGCGCCAGCAGCCAAGATTTCCACCGGTCTAACTATGGCTACACCTTC.

This clone showed up just a few times. The rearrangement links TRBV2 to TRBJ2-5; D might be TRBD1 (7 bases). V gave up 7 bases and J gave up 6 bases, with 21 bases separating them. The germline CDR1 and CDR2 sequences are SNHLY and FYNNEI. This CDR3 is 15 amino acids long. CDR3 in amino acids: CASTRQGRGGKTQYF. DNA for the CDR3: TGTGCCAGCACCAGACAGGGTAGGGGAGGAAAGACCCAGTACTTC.